This T cell receptor (beta chain) was observed in a study of beta chain features in type 1 diabetes. Study information: Taken together, all samples contributed 107,917,701 examined sorted cells.

This CDR3 is 15 amino acids long. Trimming took 3 bases from V and 4 from J; bases not matched to a gene: 6. Germline V gene lookup returns CDR1 MRHNA and CDR2 SNTAGT. What was sequenced were expressed TCRB transcripts, since all of the isolated RNA had been reverse transcribed. TCRdb's table, derived via immunoSEQ multiplex PCR, lists solely in-frame clones and lacks some. The sample carries roughly 180,000 clones, 7.8% recorded once. With respect to this clone: Its antigen is unidentified.

Staining for CD45RO/CCR7/CD25/CD127/CD95/CD27 allowed sorting of CD4+ naive, central memory, regulatory and stem cell-like memory cells. Whole-study findings and limits: Shorter TCRB CDR3s, moderately but significantly so, were found in Type 1 diabetes patients in all four CD4+ subsets.

The sample was central memory CD4+ T cells from blood. The chain recombines TRBV6-4 with TRBJ2-1; 7 bases agree with TRBD2. This TCR was sampled from a woman aged 40 to 49 with type 1 diabetes. CDR3 sequence (DNA): TGTGCCAGCAGTGAGATGGGGGGGTTATACAATGAGCAGTTCTTC. This gives the protein CASSEMGGLYNEQFF.